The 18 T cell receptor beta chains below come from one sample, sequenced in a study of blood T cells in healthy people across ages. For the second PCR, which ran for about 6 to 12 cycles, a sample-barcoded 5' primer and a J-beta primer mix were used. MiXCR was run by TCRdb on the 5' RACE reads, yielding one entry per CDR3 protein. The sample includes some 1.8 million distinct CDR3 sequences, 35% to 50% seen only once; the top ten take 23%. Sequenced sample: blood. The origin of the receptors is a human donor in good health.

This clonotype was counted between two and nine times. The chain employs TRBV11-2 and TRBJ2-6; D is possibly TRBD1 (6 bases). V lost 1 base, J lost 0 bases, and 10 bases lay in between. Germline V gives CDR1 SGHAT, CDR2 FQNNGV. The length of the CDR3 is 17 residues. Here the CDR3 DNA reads TGTGCCAGCAGCTTAGGAACAGGGACCTCTGGGGCCAACGTCCTGACTTTC. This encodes CASSLGTGTSGANVLTF.

The CDR3 coding sequence is TGTGCCACCAGTGGACAGGGGACCCTCGACTATGGCTACACCTTC. It is translated as CATSGQGTLDYGYTF. V usage is TRBV24-1 and J usage is TRBJ1-2, with 8 bases matching TRBD1. Per germline, CDR1 KGHDR and CDR2 SFDVKD. The junction had 7 bases not matched to a gene; V was cut back by 5 bases and J by 3 bases. This CDR3 has 15 residues.

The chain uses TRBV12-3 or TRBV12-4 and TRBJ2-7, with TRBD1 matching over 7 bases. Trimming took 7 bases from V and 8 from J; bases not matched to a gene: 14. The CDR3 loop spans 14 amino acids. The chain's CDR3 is CASTLRNRGHKQYF. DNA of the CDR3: TGTGCCAGCACACTCCGCAACAGGGGTCACAAGCAGTACTTC.

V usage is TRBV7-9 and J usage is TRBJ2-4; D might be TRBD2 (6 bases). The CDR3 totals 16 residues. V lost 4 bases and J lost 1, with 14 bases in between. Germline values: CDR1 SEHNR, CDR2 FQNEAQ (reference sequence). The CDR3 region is CASSSGTAGAKNIQYF. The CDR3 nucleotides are TGTGCCAGCAGCTCTGGGACGGCGGGGGCCAAAAACATTCAGTACTTC.

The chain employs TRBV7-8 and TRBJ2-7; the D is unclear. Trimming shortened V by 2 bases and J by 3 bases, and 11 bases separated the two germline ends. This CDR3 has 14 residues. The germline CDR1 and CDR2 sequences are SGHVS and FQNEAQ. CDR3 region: CASSLTNTFYEQYF. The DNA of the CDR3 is TGTGCCAGCAGCTTAACCAACACCTTCTACGAGCAGTACTTC.

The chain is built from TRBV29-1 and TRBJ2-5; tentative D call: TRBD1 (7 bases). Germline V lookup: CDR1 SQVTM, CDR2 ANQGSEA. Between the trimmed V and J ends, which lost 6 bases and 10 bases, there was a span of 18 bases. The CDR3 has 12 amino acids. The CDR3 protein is CSVLTGEVDQYF. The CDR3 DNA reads TGCAGCGTGCTTACAGGGGAGGTTGACCAGTACTTC. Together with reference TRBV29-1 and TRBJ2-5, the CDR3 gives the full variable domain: SAVISQKPSRDICQRGTSLTIQCQVDSQVTMMFWYRQQPGQSLTLIATANQGSEATYESGFVIDKFPISRPNLTFSTLTVSNMSPEDSSIYLCSVLTGEVDQYFGPGTRLLVL.

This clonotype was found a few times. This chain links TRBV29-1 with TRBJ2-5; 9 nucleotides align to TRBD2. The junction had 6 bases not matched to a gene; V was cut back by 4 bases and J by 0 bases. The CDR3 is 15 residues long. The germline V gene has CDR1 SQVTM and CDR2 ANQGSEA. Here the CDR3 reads CSVAPRLADQETQYF. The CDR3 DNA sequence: TGCAGCGTTGCCCCCCGACTAGCGGACCAAGAGACCCAGTACTTC.

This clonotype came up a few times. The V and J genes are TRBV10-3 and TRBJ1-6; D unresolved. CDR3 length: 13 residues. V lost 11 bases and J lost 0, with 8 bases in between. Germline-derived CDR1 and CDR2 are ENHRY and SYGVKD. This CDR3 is CAPTSSYNSPLHF. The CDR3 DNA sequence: TGTGCCCCCACGAGCTCCTATAATTCACCCCTCCACTTT.

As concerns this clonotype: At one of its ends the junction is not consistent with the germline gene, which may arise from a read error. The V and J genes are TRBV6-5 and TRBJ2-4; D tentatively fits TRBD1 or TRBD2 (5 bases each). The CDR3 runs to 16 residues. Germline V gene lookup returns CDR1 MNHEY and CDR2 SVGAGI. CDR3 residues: CASRPVGPLAKSIQYF. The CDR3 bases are TGTGCCAGCAGACCCGTGGGACCCCTAGCCAAAAGCATTCAGTACTTC.

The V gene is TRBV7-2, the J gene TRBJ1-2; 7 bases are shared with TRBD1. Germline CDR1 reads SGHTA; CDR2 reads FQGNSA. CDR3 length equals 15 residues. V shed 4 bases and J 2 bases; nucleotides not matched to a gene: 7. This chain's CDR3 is CASSSGGQRNYGYTF. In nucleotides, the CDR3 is TGTGCCAGCAGCTCTGGGGGACAGCGAAACTATGGCTACACCTTC. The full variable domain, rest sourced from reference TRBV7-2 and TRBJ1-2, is GAGVSQSPSNKVTEKGKDVELRCDPISGHTALYWYRQSLGQGLEFLIYFQGNSAPDKSGLPSDRFSAERTGGSVSTLTIQRTQQEDSAVYLCASSSGGQRNYGYTFGSGTRLTVV.

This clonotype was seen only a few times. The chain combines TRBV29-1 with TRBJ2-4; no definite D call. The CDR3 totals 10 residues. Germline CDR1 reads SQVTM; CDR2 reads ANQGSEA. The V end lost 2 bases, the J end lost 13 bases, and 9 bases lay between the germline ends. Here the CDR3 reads CSVENPVQYF. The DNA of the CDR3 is TGCAGCGTTGAAAATCCAGTGCAGTACTTC.

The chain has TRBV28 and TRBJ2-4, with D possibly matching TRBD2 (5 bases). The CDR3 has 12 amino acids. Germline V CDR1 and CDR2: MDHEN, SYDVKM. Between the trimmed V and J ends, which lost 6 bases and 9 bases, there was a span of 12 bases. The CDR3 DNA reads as TGTGCCAGCAGACCCGCGGGTGGCATTCAGTACTTC. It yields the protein CASRPAGGIQYF.

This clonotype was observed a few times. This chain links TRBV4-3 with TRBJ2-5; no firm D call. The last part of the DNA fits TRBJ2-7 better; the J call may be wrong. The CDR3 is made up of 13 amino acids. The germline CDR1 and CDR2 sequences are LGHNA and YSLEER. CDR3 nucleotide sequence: TGCGCCAGCAGCCAAGGAGGTACAGACGAGCAGTACTTC. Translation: CASSQGGTDEQYF.

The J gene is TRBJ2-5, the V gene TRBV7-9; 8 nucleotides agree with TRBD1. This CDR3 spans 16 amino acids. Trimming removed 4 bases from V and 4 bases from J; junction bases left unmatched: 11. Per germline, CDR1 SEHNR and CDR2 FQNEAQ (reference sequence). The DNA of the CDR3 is TGTGCCAGCAGCTCACATGACAGGGGAATCGTAGAGACCCAGTACTTC. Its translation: CASSSHDRGIVETQYF.

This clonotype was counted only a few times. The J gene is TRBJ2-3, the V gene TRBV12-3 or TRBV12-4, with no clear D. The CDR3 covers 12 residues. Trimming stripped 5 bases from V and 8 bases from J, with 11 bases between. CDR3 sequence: CASSPRAGTQYF. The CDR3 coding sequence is TGTGCCAGCAGTCCTAGGGCAGGTACGCAGTATTTT.

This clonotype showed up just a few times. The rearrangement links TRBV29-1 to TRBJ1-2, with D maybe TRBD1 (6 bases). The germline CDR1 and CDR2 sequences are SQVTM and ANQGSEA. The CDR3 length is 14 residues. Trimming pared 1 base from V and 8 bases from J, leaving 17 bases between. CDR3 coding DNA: TGCAGCGTTGAAGGCTGGACAGCGGCCTTAGGCTACACCTTC. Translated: CSVEGWTAALGYTF.

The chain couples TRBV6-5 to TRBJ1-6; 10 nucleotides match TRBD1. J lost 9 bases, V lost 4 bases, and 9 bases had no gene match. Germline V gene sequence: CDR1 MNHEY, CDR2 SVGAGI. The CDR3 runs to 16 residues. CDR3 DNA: TGTGCCAGCAGTTCCTCCGACAGGGGGCTTCGTTCACCCCTCCACTTT. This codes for CASSSSDRGLRSPLHF.

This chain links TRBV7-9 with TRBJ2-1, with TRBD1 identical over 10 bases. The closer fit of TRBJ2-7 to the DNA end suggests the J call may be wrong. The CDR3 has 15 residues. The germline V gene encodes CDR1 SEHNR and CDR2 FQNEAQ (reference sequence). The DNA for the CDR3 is TGTGCCAGCAGCCCGACGACAGGGGGCGCGGACGAGCAGTACTTC. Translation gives CASSPTTGGADEQYF.